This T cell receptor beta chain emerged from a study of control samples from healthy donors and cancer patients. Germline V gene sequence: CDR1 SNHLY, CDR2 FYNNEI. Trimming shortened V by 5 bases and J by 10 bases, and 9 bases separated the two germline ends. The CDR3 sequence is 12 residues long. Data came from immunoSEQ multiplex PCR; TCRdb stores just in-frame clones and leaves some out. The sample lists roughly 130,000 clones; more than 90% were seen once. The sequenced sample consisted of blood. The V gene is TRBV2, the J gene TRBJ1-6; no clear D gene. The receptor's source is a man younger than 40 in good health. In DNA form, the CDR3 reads TGTGCCAGCAGTTGGACCGTCTCACCCCTCCACTTT. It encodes CASSWTVSPLHF.